The 23 T cell receptor beta chains presented below share a single source sample, sequenced in a study of shared clonotypes between healthy human individuals. Profiled with immunoSEQ multiplex PCR; TCRdb holds only in-frame clones, not every one. This table holds approximately 500,000 clones, approximately 81% found once. The sample taken for sequencing was PBMCs. Receptor source: a woman aged 40-49 years in good health. Some clones in this sample may be carry-over from other donors' samples.

Comments on this clone: This likely stems from a read error, as it lies one base from a far larger clone. The chain links TRBV27 to TRBJ2-5; a weak D match, TRBD1 (6 bases). The DNA matches TRBJ2-7 better at its end, which makes the J call doubtful. The CDR3 has 16 residues. The germline CDR1 and CDR2 sequences are MNHEY and SMNVEV (reference sequence). The CDR3 DNA sequence: TGTGCCAGCAGTCAATCTGGGACAACGAGCTCCTACGAGCAGTACTTC. Residues: CASSQSGTTSSYEQYF.

DNA of the CDR3: TGTGCCAGCCGGGACAGTTTTACAGATACGCAGTATTTT. Its protein is CASRDSFTDTQYF. The V gene is TRBV27, the J gene TRBJ2-3, with 7 bases lining up with TRBD1. J lost 3 bases, V lost 8 bases, and 5 bases had no gene match. Looked up from germline, CDR1 is MNHEY and CDR2 is SMNVEV (reference sequence). The CDR3 covers 13 residues.

Remarks on this clone: The sample holds other DNA sequences that translate to the same CDR3. The CDR3 DNA sequence: TGTGCCAGCAGCTTAGGCCAGAGAGAGACCCAGTACTTC. Residues: CASSLGQRETQYF. The gene calls are TRBV7-3 and TRBJ2-5; D call uncertain. The germline V gene has CDR1 SGHTA and CDR2 FQGTGA. The ends were cut back, 2 bases at V and 4 bases at J, with 8 bases in the middle. The CDR3 spans 13 residues.

The chain uses TRBV13 and TRBJ1-5; 10 bases agree with TRBD1. The ends lost 5 bases at V and 5 bases at J; junction bases unmatched: 3. Germline V gene lookup returns CDR1 PRHDT and CDR2 FYEKMQ (reference sequence). The CDR3 length is 14 residues. CDR3 nucleotide sequence: TGTGCCAGCAGCCCAGGGACAGGGGATCAGCCCCAGCATTTT. Protein: CASSPGTGDQPQHF.

This rearrangement joins TRBV19 to TRBJ1-1, with D possibly being TRBD1 (5 bases). Trimming pared 3 bases from V and 1 base from J, leaving 12 bases between. The CDR3 covers 15 residues. The germline CDR1 and CDR2 sequences are LNHDA and SQIVND (reference sequence). The CDR3 DNA sequence: TGTGCCAGTAGTATGGGTGCAGGGTGGAACACTGAAGCTTTCTTT. Amino acid sequence: CASSMGAGWNTEAFF.

The CDR3 sequence is CASSQNGQGYEKLFF. CDR3 nucleotides: TGTGCCAGCAGCCAGAACGGACAGGGATACGAAAAACTGTTTTTT. The gene calls are TRBV11-2 and TRBJ1-4; the match to TRBD1 covers 8 bases. The CDR3 is 15 amino acids. CDR1 and CDR2 from the germline V gene are SGHAT and FQNNGV. Unmatched junction bases numbered 10, after V lost 5 bases and J lost 8 bases.

The rearrangement uses TRBV18 and TRBJ2-2; TRBD2 matches 13 bases. The germline CDR1 and CDR2 sequences are KGHSH and LQKENI. Trimming removed 3 bases from V and 6 bases from J; junction bases left unmatched: 4. This CDR3 contains 16 residues. The CDR3 nucleotides read TGTGCCAGCTCACCCTGGACTAGCGGGAGCGCCGGGGAGCTGTTTTTT. Residues: CASSPWTSGSAGELFF.

The chain uses TRBV27 and TRBJ2-7, with D hard to call. Germline CDR1 is MNHEY and CDR2 is SMNVEV (reference sequence). Trimming pared 2 bases from V and 1 base from J, leaving 12 bases between. The CDR3 is 15 amino acids. The CDR3 sequence: CASSLTAVPSYEQYF. The CDR3 DNA is TGTGCCAGCAGTTTAACGGCGGTACCATCCTACGAGCAGTACTTC.

The genes are TRBV5-4 and TRBJ2-4, with 7 bases aligning to TRBD1. Germline CDR1 SGHNT, CDR2 YYREEE (reference sequence). The CDR3 length is 18 residues. Trimming removed 0 bases from V and 2 bases from J; junction bases left unmatched: 11. The CDR3: CASSLAGDRVSTKNIQYF. DNA of the CDR3: TGTGCCAGCAGCTTGGCTGGAGACAGGGTGTCGACCAAAAACATTCAGTACTTC.

As to this clone: A read error likely explains this, since a far larger clone differs by one base. The rearrangement joins TRBV29-1 to TRBJ2-6, with D perhaps matching TRBD1 (6 bases). This CDR3 is built from 15 residues. CDR1 SQVTM and CDR2 ANQGSEA come from the germline V gene. In DNA, the CDR3 is TGCAGCGTTGAACTGGGACAATCTGGGGTCAACGTCCTGACTTTC. It translates to CSVELGQSGVNVLTF.

This chain links TRBV2 with TRBJ2-2, with 8 bases fitting TRBD2. CDR1 and CDR2 from the germline V gene are SNHLY and FYNNEI. The CDR3 runs 16 residues. Trimming took 7 bases from V and 3 from J; bases not matched to a gene: 10. For the CDR3, the DNA is TGTGCCAGCACTCCAAGGCGACTAGCGTACACCGGGGAGCTGTTTTTT. Its protein is CASTPRRLAYTGELFF.

The gene calls are TRBV6-5 and TRBJ1-4; weak D call: TRBD1 (5 bases). There are 14 residues in the CDR3. The germline CDR1 and CDR2 sequences are MNHEY and SVGAGI. The V end was cut by 4 bases, the J end by 4 bases, with 10 bases between. CDR3 sequence reads: CASSLRQINEKLFF. DNA of the CDR3: TGTGCCAGCAGTTTGCGACAGATTAATGAAAAACTGTTTTTT.

A note on this clone: A far more abundant clone sits one base away, making this likely a read error. This chain joins TRBV29-1 and TRBJ2-7; TRBD1 agrees at 9 bases. Germline CDR1 reads SQVTM; CDR2 reads ANQGSEA. This CDR3 is built from 13 residues. The CDR3 sequence: CSVATGGSYERYF. DNA of the CDR3: TGCAGCGTGGCCACAGGGGGCTCCTACGAGCGGTACTTC.

Regarding this clone: At the DNA level, this CDR3 is encoded by other sequences in the same sample as well. The rearrangement uses TRBV18 and TRBJ2-7; D ambiguous. V lost 3 bases and J 3 bases, leaving 6 bases between the germline ends. The CDR3 runs 12 residues. From germline, CDR1 is KGHSH and CDR2 LQKENI. The CDR3 DNA reads as TGTGCCAGCTCACCTGGCGGCTACGAGCAGTACTTC. Encoded protein: CASSPGGYEQYF. The full variable domain, in which reference TRBV18 and TRBJ2-7 provide the parts outside the CDR3, is NAGVMQNPRHLVRRRGQEARLRCSPMKGHSHVYWYRQLPEEGLKFMVYLQKENIIDESGMPKERFSAEFPKEGPSILRIQQVVRGDSAAYFCASSPGGYEQYFGPGTRLTVT.

The V and J genes are TRBV19 and TRBJ2-7; 10 positions agree with TRBD2. The CDR3 is 14 amino acids. Trimming cost V 5 bases and J 2 bases; bases outside gene matches: 3. Germline CDR1 is LNHDA and CDR2 is SQIVND (reference sequence). The CDR3 nucleotides read TGTGCCAGTAGTTGGACTAGCGGAGCCTACGAGCAGTACTTC. It translates to CASSWTSGAYEQYF. The full variable domain, with the rest looked up from reference TRBV19 and TRBJ2-7, is DGGITQSPKYLFRKEGQNVTLSCEQNLNHDAMYWYRQDPGQGLRLIYYSQIVNDFQKGDIAEGYSVSREKKESFPLTVTSAQKNPTAFYLCASSWTSGAYEQYFGPGTRLTVT.

This chain joins TRBV7-6 and TRBJ1-1, with a possible D match to TRBD1 (6 bases). Germline CDR1 reads SGHVS; CDR2 reads FNYEAQ. Trimming left V 2 bases short and J 1 base short, with 17 bases between. The CDR3 is made up of 17 amino acids. The chain's CDR3 is CASSLRSRGYENTEAFF. The CDR3 region has the DNA TGTGCCAGCAGCTTAAGGAGCAGGGGATACGAGAACACTGAAGCTTTCTTT.

This chain uses TRBV18 with TRBJ1-2, with D tentatively TRBD1 (5 bases). Germline V gene data show CDR1 as KGHSH and CDR2 as LQKENI. The CDR3 length is 13 residues. The V gene lost 3 bases and the J gene lost 6 bases, with 11 bases spanning the gap. CDR3 residues: CASSPSGVDGYTF. CDR3 sequence (DNA): TGTGCCAGCTCACCGTCGGGGGTGGATGGCTACACCTTC.

The chain is built from TRBV5-5 and TRBJ1-5; the D is unclear. The V gene lost 4 bases and the J gene lost 7 bases, with 15 bases spanning the gap. There are 14 residues in the CDR3. Germline V gives CDR1 SGHKS, CDR2 YYEKEE (reference sequence). The CDR3 spells CASSPDQVGQPQHF. The CDR3 region has the DNA TGTGCCAGCAGCCCAGATCAGGTGGGGCAGCCCCAGCATTTT.

To note about this clone: A much larger clonotype is one base distant, so this may be a read error. This sequence joins TRBV7-9 and TRBJ2-1; the match to TRBD2 covers 7 bases. Germline V gene lookup returns CDR1 SEHNR and CDR2 FQNEAQ (reference sequence). Trimming removed 8 bases from V and 1 base from J; junction bases left unmatched: 11. The CDR3 spans 16 residues. The DNA for the CDR3 is TGTGCCAGCGGTCGTTGGGCGGGAGTGTCCTACAATGAGCAGTTCTTC. Protein product: CASGRWAGVSYNEQFF.

This clone was observed once. The chain links TRBV28 to TRBJ1-5, with D possibly TRBD1 on 5 matching bases. Germline V lookup: CDR1 MDHEN, CDR2 SYDVKM. This CDR3 is built from 16 residues. Trimming stripped 5 bases from V and 2 bases from J, with 16 bases between. CDR3 bases: TGTGCCAGCAGTCCCCTCGGGGGGTTTGGCAATCAGCCCCAGCATTTT. It translates to CASSPLGGFGNQPQHF.

This clone showed up just once. A far larger clone is just one base off, so this is likely a read error. The chain employs TRBV5-4 and TRBJ2-3; 16 bases match TRBD2. Germline V gene lookup returns CDR1 SGHNT and CDR2 YYREEE (reference sequence). The V gene end was trimmed by 3 bases and the J gene end by 6 bases; junction bases not matched to a gene: 4. This CDR3 is 16 amino acids long. DNA of the CDR3: TGTGCCAGCAGCTCGGGACTAGCGGGAGGGAAGGATACGCAGTATTTT. Its protein is CASSSGLAGGKDTQYF. The variable domain in full, completed from reference TRBV5-4 and TRBJ2-3, reads ETGVTQSPTHLIKTRGQQVTLRCSSQSGHNTVSWYQQALGQGPQFIFQYYREEENGRGNFPPRFSGLQFPNYSSELNVNALELDDSALYLCASSSGLAGGKDTQYFGPGTRLTVL.

A remark on this clone: With only one base between it and a far larger clone, this is likely a read error. This rearrangement joins TRBV15 to TRBJ1-1; the D gene is possibly TRBD1 (6 bases). Germline CDR1 is LNHNV and CDR2 is YYDKDF (reference sequence). The CDR3 is 11 residues long. V lost 11 bases and J lost 5, with 12 bases in between. Here the CDR3 DNA reads TGTGCCTCAGGGGATGCGACTGAAGCTTTCTTT. It specifies CASGDATEAFF.

This rearrangement joins TRBV7-9 to TRBJ2-2, with D perhaps assigned TRBD1 or TRBD2 (5 bases each). Germline V gene lookup returns CDR1 SEHNR and CDR2 FQNEAQ (reference sequence). The CDR3 has 14 residues. Trimming left V 6 bases short and J 3 bases short, with 11 bases between. This chain's CDR3 is CASRSGTDTGELFF. The CDR3 nucleotides are TGTGCCAGCAGGTCAGGGACGGACACCGGGGAGCTGTTTTTT.